The next 13 T cell receptor beta chains were all read from a single sample in a study of response to subunit inactivated influenza vaccine (dated by TCRdb to the late 2010s). Library construction relied on RT-PCR. The listed sequencing device is Illumina HiSeq 2500. Using fastp trimming at Q25 and MiXCR clonotype assembly, TCRdb reanalyzed the public sequencing data and kept in-frame beta chains. Rows are unified per CDR3 protein, each entry keeping the most common DNA and genes. This sample is represented by around 520,000 distinct CDR3 sequences; roughly 23% of them were singletons. The top ten clones comprise 1.5% to 2% of the sample. Sequenced here: CD4+ T cells sorted from PBMCs, sampled more than 4 days after vaccination. These receptors originate from a man in his fifties or sixties who received an inactivated influenza vaccine. Donor details come from another sample of the same person, matched by shared clones.

This clonotype was found a few times. V and J are TRBV7-2 and TRBJ1-1; the D gene is possibly TRBD1 (5 bases). Deletions cut 5 bases from V and 7 bases from J, with 8 bases between. Germline CDR1 is SGHTA and CDR2 is FQGNSA. CDR3 length equals 11 residues. CDR3 sequence (DNA): TGTGCCAGCAGCGGGACGGATGAAGCTTTCTTT. Translating gives CASSGTDEAFF.

Only a few counts were recorded for this clonotype. The J gene is TRBJ1-6, the V gene TRBV20-1; D is unclear. Trimming pared 6 bases from V and 9 bases from J, leaving 21 bases between. The CDR3 is made up of 15 amino acids. CDR1 and CDR2 (germline): DFQATT, SNEGSKA (reference sequence). CDR3: CSASPDGHGSSPLHF. For the CDR3, the DNA is TGCAGTGCCAGCCCGGACGGGCACGGTTCTTCACCCCTCCACTTT.

This clonotype has at least ten counts. V gene TRBV5-1 combines with J gene TRBJ2-1; 13 bases map to TRBD2. Germline CDR1 SGHRS, CDR2 YFSETQ. The CDR3 spans 15 residues. The V segment lost 6 bases and the J segment 10 bases; nucleotides outside the gene matches: 10. CDR3 sequence (DNA): TGCGCCAGCATCGACCGAACTAGCGGGGGGGCCGAGCAGTTCTTC. Its translation is CASIDRTSGGAEQFF.

The V call is TRBV4-2, the J call TRBJ2-2; 8 bases match TRBD2. The CDR3 totals 17 residues. V shed 1 base, J shed 3 bases, and the junction held 7 bases outside the gene matches. Germline V gene data show CDR1 as LGHNA and CDR2 as YNFKEQ. CDR3 bases: TGTGCCAGCAGCCAAGGGAATAGCGGGGTGTACACCGGGGAGCTGTTTTTT. Its protein product is CASSQGNSGVYTGELFF.

V is TRBV5-1 and J is TRBJ2-1, with 9 bases identical to TRBD2. The CDR3 loop spans 18 amino acids. CDR1 and CDR2 (germline): SGHRS, YFSETQ. The ends lost 2 bases at V and 5 bases at J; junction bases unmatched: 14. The CDR3 nucleotides are TGCGCCAGCAGCTTCCCCCTAGTAGGCGGGAGGGCCGACAATGAGCAGTTCTTC. Amino acids: CASSFPLVGGRADNEQFF.

The sample holds many counts of this clonotype. This rearrangement joins TRBV27 to TRBJ2-7; 8 bases are shared with TRBD2. Germline-derived CDR1 and CDR2 are MNHEY and SMNVEV (reference sequence). The CDR3 sequence is 15 residues long. Unmatched junction bases numbered 2, after V lost 0 bases and J lost 1 base. CDR3 DNA sequence: TGTGCCAGCAGTTTATCAACTAGCGGATCCTACGAGCAGTACTTC. The encoded protein is CASSLSTSGSYEQYF.

The chain recombines TRBV7-8 with TRBJ2-7; D call uncertain. Trimming stripped 1 base from V and 3 bases from J, with 7 bases between. CDR3 length: 13 residues. Germline loops: CDR1 SGHVS, CDR2 FQNEAQ. CDR3 sequence reads: CASSLEGLYEQYF. As DNA, the CDR3 is TGTGCCAGCAGCTTAGAAGGGCTCTACGAGCAGTACTTC.

The chain joins TRBV5-8 to TRBJ2-3; tentatively, D is TRBD2 (6 bases). The CDR3 loop spans 16 amino acids. Trimming removed 5 bases at V and 0 bases at J, with 16 bases between. Germline V gives CDR1 SGHTS, CDR2 YDEGEE. The CDR3 DNA reads TGTGCCAGCAGTATCGGCCCAGCGGGTAGCACAGATACGCAGTATTTT. Amino acids: CASSIGPAGSTDTQYF.

The chain joins TRBV5-6 to TRBJ2-1; no definite D call. Between the trimmed V and J ends, which lost 4 bases and 4 bases, there was a span of 6 bases. CDR3 length: 12 amino acids. Germline values: CDR1 SGHDT, CDR2 YYEEEE. The chain's CDR3 is CASSAGYNEQFF. The CDR3 DNA reads as TGTGCCAGCAGCGCTGGATACAATGAGCAGTTCTTC.

In this sample, this clonotype turned up a few times. This chain connects TRBV7-2 to TRBJ2-3, with 10 positions matching TRBD2. The CDR3 loop spans 15 amino acids. The germline V gene encodes CDR1 SGHTA and CDR2 FQGNSA. V lost 4 bases and J lost 4; bases outside the gene matches: 5. CDR3 sequence: CASSSSGGTSDTQYF. The DNA for the CDR3 is TGTGCCAGCAGCTCTAGCGGGGGAACCTCAGATACGCAGTATTTT.

Notes on this clonotype: The final CDR3 position lacks the conserved phenylalanine or tryptophan, pointing to a likely read error. Because the CDR3's place on the DNA is in doubt, the DNA is left out and the CDR3 is given as listed by TCRdb. The chain recombines TRBV6-2 or TRBV6-3 with TRBJ2-7; TRBD2, as called in the table, went unchecked against the DNA. CDR1 is MNHEY, CDR2 SVGEGT, per germline. The CDR3 numbers 8 amino acids, ends counted. CDR3 region: CASSYGGE.

The gene calls are TRBV6-1 and TRBJ2-3; D perhaps matches TRBD1 (5 bases). V was clipped by 8 bases and J by 6 bases, with 15 bases between them. The CDR3 extends over 13 amino acids. Germline V gene sequence: CDR1 MNHNS, CDR2 SASEGT. In nucleotides, the CDR3 is TGTGCCAGCTCAGGACGAAACAGGGATACGCAGTATTTT. The encoded protein is CASSGRNRDTQYF.

The rearrangement joins TRBV20-1 to TRBJ1-5; D is unclear. The CDR3 contains 16 residues. Trimming left V 2 bases short and J 5 bases short, with 19 bases between. The germline gives CDR1 DFQATT, CDR2 SNEGSKA (reference sequence). The CDR3 sequence is CSARIAGNPWDQPQHF. CDR3 coding DNA: TGCAGTGCTAGAATAGCGGGCAACCCGTGGGATCAGCCCCAGCATTTT.